The subject of this entry is one T cell receptor (beta chain). TCRdb's copy holds only in-frame clones and misses some; the assay was immunoSEQ multiplex PCR. The sample has 300,000 to 400,000 clones; 90% are singletons. The sample originates from a study of blood T cell repertoires in COVID-19. Germline CDR1 and CDR2: LNHDA and SQIVND (reference sequence). Trimming left V 7 bases short and J 4 bases short, with 25 bases between. This CDR3 spans 17 amino acids. The specimen was PBMCs or T cells enriched from blood (not recorded which). This receptor was identified in a man between 60 and 70 years old who had recovered from COVID-19. The J gene is TRBJ1-1, the V gene TRBV19; no firm D call. CDR3 DNA: TGTGCCAGTATCGGACTCTTCACAAGTGGTGTGGGCACTGAAGCTTTCTTT. Translation gives CASIGLFTSGVGTEAFF.